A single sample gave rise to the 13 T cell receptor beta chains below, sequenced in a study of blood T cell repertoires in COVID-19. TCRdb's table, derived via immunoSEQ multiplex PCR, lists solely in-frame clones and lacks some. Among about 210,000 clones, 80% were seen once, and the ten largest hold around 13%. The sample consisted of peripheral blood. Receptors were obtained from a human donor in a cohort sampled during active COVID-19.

DNA for the CDR3: TGTGCCTGGAGACCAGACAGGGGAAAACTGTTTTTT. Encoded protein: CAWRPDRGKLFF. V and J are TRBV30 and TRBJ1-4, with 8 bases that match TRBD1. Germline V gives CDR1 GTSNPN, CDR2 SVGIG (reference sequence). Unmatched junction bases numbered 4, after V lost 3 bases and J lost 10 bases. This CDR3 comprises 12 residues. The full variable domain, its missing parts supplied by reference TRBV30 and TRBJ1-4, is SQTIHQWPATLVQPVGSPLSLECTVEGTSNPNLYWYRQAAGRGLQLLFYSVGIGQISSEVPQNLSASRPQDRQFILSSKKLLLSDSGFYLCAWRPDRGKLFFGSGTQLSVL.

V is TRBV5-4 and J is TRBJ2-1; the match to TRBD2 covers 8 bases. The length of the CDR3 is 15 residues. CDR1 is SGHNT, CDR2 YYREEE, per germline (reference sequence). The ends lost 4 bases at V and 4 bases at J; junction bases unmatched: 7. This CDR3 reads CASSPGLAGYNEQFF. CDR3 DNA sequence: TGTGCCAGCAGCCCTGGACTAGCAGGGTACAATGAGCAGTTCTTC.

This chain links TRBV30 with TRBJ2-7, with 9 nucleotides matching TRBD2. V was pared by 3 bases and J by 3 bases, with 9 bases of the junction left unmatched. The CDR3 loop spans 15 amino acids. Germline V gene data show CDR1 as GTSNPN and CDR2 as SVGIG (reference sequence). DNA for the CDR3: TGTGCCTGGAGGTTAAGACTAGCGGAGTACTACGAGCAGTACTTC. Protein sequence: CAWRLRLAEYYEQYF.

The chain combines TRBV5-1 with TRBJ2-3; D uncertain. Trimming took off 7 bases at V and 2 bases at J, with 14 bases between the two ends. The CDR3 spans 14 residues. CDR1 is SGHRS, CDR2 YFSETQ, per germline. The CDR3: CASGRKENTDTQYF. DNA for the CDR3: TGCGCCAGCGGTCGGAAGGAGAACACAGATACGCAGTATTTT.

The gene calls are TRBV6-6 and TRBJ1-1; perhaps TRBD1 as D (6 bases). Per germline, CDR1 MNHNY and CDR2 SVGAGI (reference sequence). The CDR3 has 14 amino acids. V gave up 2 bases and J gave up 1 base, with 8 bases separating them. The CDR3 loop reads CASSYQGQNTEAFF. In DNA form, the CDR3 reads TGTGCCAGCAGTTACCAGGGACAGAACACTGAAGCTTTCTTT.

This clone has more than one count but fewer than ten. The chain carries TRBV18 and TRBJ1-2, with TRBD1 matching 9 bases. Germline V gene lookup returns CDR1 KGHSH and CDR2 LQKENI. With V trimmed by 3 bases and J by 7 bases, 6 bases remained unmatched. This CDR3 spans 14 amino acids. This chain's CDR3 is CASSPRTGELGYTF. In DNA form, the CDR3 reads TGTGCCAGCTCACCTCGGACAGGGGAACTTGGCTACACCTTC.

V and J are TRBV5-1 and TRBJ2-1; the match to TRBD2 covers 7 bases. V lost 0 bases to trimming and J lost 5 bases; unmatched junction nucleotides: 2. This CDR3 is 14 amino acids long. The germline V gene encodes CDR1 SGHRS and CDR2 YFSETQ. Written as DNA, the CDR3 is TGCGCCAGCAGCTTGGTAGCGGGTAACAATGAGCAGTTCTTC. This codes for CASSLVAGNNEQFF.

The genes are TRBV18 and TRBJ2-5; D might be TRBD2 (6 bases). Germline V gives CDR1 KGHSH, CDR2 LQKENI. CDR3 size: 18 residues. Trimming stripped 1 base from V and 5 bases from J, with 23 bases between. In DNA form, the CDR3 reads TGTGCCAGCTCACCACACGGAGGGGTTCAGGAGCCTTCGGAGACCCAGTACTTC. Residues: CASSPHGGVQEPSETQYF.

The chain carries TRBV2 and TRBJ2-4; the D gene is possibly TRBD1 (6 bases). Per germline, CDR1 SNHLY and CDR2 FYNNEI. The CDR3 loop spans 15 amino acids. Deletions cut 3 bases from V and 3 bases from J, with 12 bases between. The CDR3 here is CASSDRGPNKNIQYF. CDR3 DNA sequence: TGTGCCAGCAGTGACAGGGGCCCCAACAAAAACATTCAGTACTTC. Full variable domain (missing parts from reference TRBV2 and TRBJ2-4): EPEVTQTPSHQVTQMGQEVILRCVPISNHLYFYWYRQILGQKVEFLVSFYNNEISEKSEIFDDQFSVERPDGSNFTLKIRSTKLEDSAMYFCASSDRGPNKNIQYFGAGTRLSVL.

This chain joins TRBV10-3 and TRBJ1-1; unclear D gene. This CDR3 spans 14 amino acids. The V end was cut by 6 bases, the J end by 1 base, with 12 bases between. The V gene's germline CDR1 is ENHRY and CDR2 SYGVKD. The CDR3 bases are TGTGCCATCAGACACACCACAGAGAACACTGAAGCTTTCTTT. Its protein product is CAIRHTTENTEAFF.

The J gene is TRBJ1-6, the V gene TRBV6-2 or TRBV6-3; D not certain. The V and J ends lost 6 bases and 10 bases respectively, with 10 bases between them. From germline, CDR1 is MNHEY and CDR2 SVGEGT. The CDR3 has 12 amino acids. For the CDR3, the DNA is TGTGCCAGCAGCCTGCTGAGATCACCCCTCCACTTT. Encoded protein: CASSLLRSPLHF.

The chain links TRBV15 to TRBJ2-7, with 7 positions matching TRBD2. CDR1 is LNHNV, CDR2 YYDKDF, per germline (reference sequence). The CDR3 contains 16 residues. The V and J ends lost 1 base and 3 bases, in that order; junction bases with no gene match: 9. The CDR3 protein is CATSRGETAGYYEQYF. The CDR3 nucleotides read TGTGCCACCAGCAGAGGAGAAACAGCGGGGTACTACGAGCAGTACTTC.

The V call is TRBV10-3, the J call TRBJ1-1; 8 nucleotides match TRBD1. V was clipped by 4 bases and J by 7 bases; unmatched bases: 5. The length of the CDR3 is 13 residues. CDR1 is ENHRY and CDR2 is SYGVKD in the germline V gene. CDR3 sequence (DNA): TGTGCCATCAGTGGGACAGGGCCTTTTGAAGCTTTCTTT. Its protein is CAISGTGPFEAFF.